This is a list of T cell receptor beta chains from one sample in a study of Tregs in tolerant kidney transplant recipients. Sequenced by immunoSEQ multiplex PCR; TCRdb stores in-frame clones only, minus some. The sample lists 95,000 to 120,000 clones, 90% occurring once. Sequences were derived from CD4+ T cells from blood, sampled before the transplant. Receptors were obtained from a human donor who received a combined kidney and bone marrow transplant. CDR3s include the opening cysteine and the closing phenylalanine or tryptophan. The D gene is left open where the match is weak. Clone size is shown for a subset of rows, as once, few, many or a class of expanded clone.

TRBJ1-2 . TRBV27 . TGTGCCAGCAGTCCGAGTAATACCTATGGCTACACCTTC CASSPSNTYGYTF
TRBJ1-3 . TRBV6-1 . TGTGCCAGCAGTGAACGTCCCGGGGGCTCTGGAAACACCATATATTTT CASSERPGGSGNTIYF
TRBJ2-1 . TRBV28 TRBD2 TGTGCCAGCAGTCCGGGACTAGCGGGAGTCCCGTTCTTC CASSPGLAGVPFF
TRBJ1-1 . TRBV5-6 . TGTGCCAGCAGCCCTAAAGTTACGACAGCAAACACTGAAGCTTTCTTT CASSPKVTTANTEAFF
TRBJ2-5 . TRBV28 . TGTGCCAGCAGGACAACAGTAACAGAGACCCAGTACTTC CASRTTVTETQYF
TRBJ2-2 once TRBV11-3 . TGTGCCAGCAGCTTTGGGCCCGCGGGGACCGGGGAGCTGTTTTTT CASSFGPAGTGELFF
TRBJ2-7 . TRBV28 . TGTGCCAGCAGCGTCGGGTGGGACGAGCAGTACTTC CASSVGWDEQYF
TRBJ1-2 . TRBV25-1 . TGTGCCAGCAGCCCACAGGATAGTGCCTATGGCTACACCTTC CASSPQDSAYGYTF
TRBJ2-3 . TRBV5-1 . TGCGCCAGCAGCAAGGGCGGGACGTCCACTAGGGGTAGGTTGGGAGATACGCAGTATTTT CASSKGGTSTRGRLGDTQYF
TRBJ1-1 . TRBV5-1 . TGCGCCAGCAGCTCTGGGGCCGGGAACACTGAAGCTTTCTTT CASSSGAGNTEAFF
TRBJ1-5 . TRBV18 . TGTGCCAGCTCACCCAAGGGGGGGCCCGATCAGCCCCAGCATTTT CASSPKGGPDQPQHF
TRBJ1-3 . TRBV30 . TGTGCCTGGAGCCTTGGTGGTTGGCAGACTTTTTCTGGAAACACCATATATTTT CAWSLGGWQTFSGNTIYF
TRBJ2-7 . TRBV30 TRBD2 TGTGCCTCAGCCCTTGGACTAGCGGGGCGACCCTACGAGCAGTACTTC CASALGLAGRPYEQYF
TRBJ1-1 . TRBV2 TRBD1 TGTGCCAGCAGCCCGGGACAGGGGGTAATTGGAGCTTTCTTT CASSPGQGVIGAFF
TRBJ1-5 . TRBV19 . TGTGCCAGTAGTATTAGTTATAGCAATCAGCCCCAGCATTTT CASSISYSNQPQHF
TRBJ1-1 . TRBV5-6 TRBD1 TGTGCCAGCAGCACCGACAGGGGATGGGACGGAGCTTTCTTT CASSTDRGWDGAFF
TRBJ1-6 . TRBV23-1 . TGCGCCAGCAGTCATGGCCTCATAAATTCACCCCTCCACTTT CASSHGLINSPLHF
TRBJ1-5 . TRBV6-1 . TGTGCCAGCAACAGGGTTGGTCAGCCCCAGCATTTT CASNRVGQPQHF
TRBJ2-3 . TRBV11-2 . TGTGCCAGCGGGAGTTGGGGCACAGATACGCAGTATTTT CASGSWGTDTQYF
TRBJ1-5 . TRBV5-1 TRBD1 TGCGCCAGCAGCTTGGTTTGGACAGGGGGCTCCGGTCAGCCCCAGCATTTT CASSLVWTGGSGQPQHF
TRBJ2-2 once TRBV6-6 TRBD2 TGTGCCAGCAAACCCGGGACTAGCAGGACCGGGGAGCTGTTTTTT CASKPGTSRTGELFF
TRBJ1-1 . TRBV6-6 TRBD1 TGTGCCAGCAGTTACTCAGACAGGGGCCCTGAAGCTTTCTTT CASSYSDRGPEAFF
TRBJ1-1 . TRBV27 TRBD1 TGTGCCAGCAGTCGCATAGGGAGAGACAGGGGGGTTAAGAACAGTGAAGCTTTCTTT CASSRIGRDRGVKNSEAFF
TRBJ2-5 . TRBV10-2 . TGCGCCAGCAGTGAGGGGCGGGGATCAGAGACCCAGTACTTC CASSEGRGSETQYF
TRBJ1-5 few TRBV7-2 . TGTGCCAGCAGCTTAGGACAGGTTTATCAGCCCCAGCATTTT CASSLGQVYQPQHF
TRBJ1-2 . TRBV6-5 TRBD1 TGTGCCAGCAGTTACTCGACAGGGGGCTACTATGGCTACACCTTC CASSYSTGGYYGYTF
TRBJ2-1 . TRBV10-1 TRBD1 TGCGCCAGCAGTGAGTCGAAGGCAGGGGGCTACAATGAGCAGTTCTTC CASSESKAGGYNEQFF
TRBJ2-7 . TRBV6-1 . TGTGCCAGCAGCCGGGCAGGGGTGGGATACGAGCAGTACTTC CASSRAGVGYEQYF
TRBJ1-4 . TRBV29-1 . TGCAGCGTCTCCGGGACTCTTAATGAAAAACTGTTTTTT CSVSGTLNEKLFF
TRBJ2-5 . TRBV4-1 . TGCGCCAGCAGCCCGACCCCGGTGGCGGCAGCTCAAGAGACCCAGTACTTC CASSPTPVAAAQETQYF
TRBJ1-2 . TRBV27 . TGTGCCAGCACCTACCTCGACGGCCGCGGTGGCTACACCTTC CASTYLDGRGGYTF
TRBJ2-5 . TRBV11-2 . TGTGCCAGCAGCCCTAGGATCCAAGAGACCCAGTACTTC CASSPRIQETQYF
TRBJ1-1 . TRBV5-4 TRBD1 TGTGCCAGCAGCACGCCCGGGACAGCGTTGGGGACTGAAGCTTTCTTT CASSTPGTALGTEAFF
TRBJ2-7 . TRBV2 . TGTGCCAGCAGTGGCTTTGGCAGGGCCCACGAGCAGTACTTC CASSGFGRAHEQYF
TRBJ1-1 . TRBV29-1 . TGCAGCGTTGGTCAGCGGAACACTGAAGCTTTCTTT CSVGQRNTEAFF
TRBJ2-7 . TRBV6-5 . TGTGCCAGCAGTCTAGACTCCTACGAGCAGTACTTC CASSLDSYEQYF